A single sample is the source of the 27 T cell receptor beta chains below, sequenced in a study of blood T cell repertoires in COVID-19. Profiled with immunoSEQ multiplex PCR; TCRdb holds only in-frame clones, not every one. The sample carries 100,000 to 120,000 clones, 81% recorded once. Sequences were obtained from peripheral blood. These TCRs come from a woman aged 70-85 years with acute or convalescent COVID-19.

This clone occurred once. The gene calls are TRBV29-1 and TRBJ2-4; TRBD1 is a possible D gene (5 bases). CDR1 is SQVTM and CDR2 is ANQGSEA in the germline V gene. The CDR3 has 18 amino acids. V lost 4 bases and J 0 bases, leaving 22 bases between the germline ends. CDR3 loop: CSVVGAAYTPLAKNIQYF. DNA for the CDR3: TGCAGCGTTGTTGGGGCTGCATACACACCCTTAGCCAAAAACATTCAGTACTTC. The full variable domain, rest sourced from reference TRBV29-1 and TRBJ2-4, is SAVISQKPSRDICQRGTSLTIQCQVDSQVTMMFWYRQQPGQSLTLIATANQGSEATYESGFVIDKFPISRPNLTFSTLTVSNMSPEDSSIYLCSVVGAAYTPLAKNIQYFGAGTRLSVL.

The V gene is TRBV15, the J gene TRBJ2-1; 7 bases align to TRBD2. This CDR3 region has 15 residues. The germline CDR1 and CDR2 sequences are LNHNV and YYDKDF (reference sequence). V shed 4 bases and J 5 bases; nucleotides not matched to a gene: 8. CDR3 protein: CATSNDKRGNNEQFF. CDR3 in DNA: TGTGCCACCAGCAATGATAAGCGGGGTAACAATGAGCAGTTCTTC.

J is TRBJ2-6 and V is TRBV12-3 or TRBV12-4; D is unresolved. V lost 4 bases and J 2 bases, leaving 3 bases between the germline ends. The CDR3 totals 13 residues. The CDR3 DNA follows: TGTGCCAGCAGTTCTCCTGGGGCCAACGTCCTGACTTTC. Its translation is CASSSPGANVLTF.

The chain is built from TRBV30 and TRBJ1-1; TRBD1 matches at 7 bases. The ends lost 1 base at V and 0 bases at J; junction bases unmatched: 2. The CDR3 spans 14 residues. Germline CDR1 and CDR2: GTSNPN and SVGIG (reference sequence). The DNA of the CDR3 is TGTGCCTGGAGTGCGGGACAGCTGAACACTGAAGCTTTCTTT. Translation: CAWSAGQLNTEAFF. The whole variable domain, remainder taken from reference TRBV30 and TRBJ1-1, is SQTIHQWPATLVQPVGSPLSLECTVEGTSNPNLYWYRQAAGRGLQLLFYSVGIGQISSEVPQNLSASRPQDRQFILSSKKLLLSDSGFYLCAWSAGQLNTEAFFGQGTRLTVV.

The V and J genes are TRBV3-1 (or the pseudogene TRBV3-2) and TRBJ2-7; D unresolved. The CDR3 runs to 13 residues. Germline lookup yields CDR1 LGHDT and CDR2 YNNKEL (reference sequence). The V end was cut by 5 bases, the J end by 2 bases, with 10 bases between. CDR3 bases: TGTGCCAGCAGCTCTCCATCGGCCTACGAGCAGTACTTC. Translated: CASSSPSAYEQYF.

The chain combines TRBV19 with TRBJ2-7, with D possibly matching TRBD1 (6 bases). V was clipped by 1 base and J by 4 bases, with 11 bases between them. The CDR3 spans 14 residues. CDR1 and CDR2 from the germline V gene are LNHDA and SQIVND (reference sequence). The CDR3 nucleotides are TGTGCCAGTAGTATAGCCACGACAGGTTACGAGCAGTACTTC. Residues: CASSIATTGYEQYF.

The chain is built from TRBV3-1 (or the pseudogene TRBV3-2) and TRBJ2-2; TRBD1 aligns across 8 bases. CDR1 is LGHDT, CDR2 YNNKEL, per germline (reference sequence). This CDR3 has 15 residues. The J segment lost 5 bases and the V segment lost 1 base, leaving 3 bases of the junction unmatched. DNA for the CDR3: TGTGCCAGCAGCCAAGGGACAGGGCGGACCGGGGAGCTGTTTTTT. Protein sequence: CASSQGTGRTGELFF.

V gene TRBV6-5 combines with J gene TRBJ1-1; no firm D call. The V and J ends lost 7 bases and 3 bases respectively, with 12 bases between them. Germline-derived CDR1 and CDR2 are MNHEY and SVGAGI. This CDR3 comprises 13 residues. In DNA, the CDR3 is TGTGCCAGCAATTTACGGAGGTACACTGAAGCTTTCTTT. It codes for CASNLRRYTEAFF.

This clone was observed a few times. The chain couples TRBV4-3 to TRBJ2-7, with 7 bases that match TRBD1. CDR1 and CDR2 from the germline V gene are LGHNA and YSLEER. V lost 1 base and J lost 0; bases outside the gene matches: 3. This CDR3 comprises 15 residues. The CDR3 nucleotides are TGCGCCAGCAGCCAAGGGAACAGGGGCTCCTACGAGCAGTACTTC. Residues: CASSQGNRGSYEQYF.

The V gene is TRBV2, the J gene TRBJ1-4; tentatively, D is TRBD1 (6 bases). With 6 bases removed from V and 7 bases from J, the gap between germline ends came to 15 bases. The CDR3 consists of 14 residues. Germline V gene lookup returns CDR1 SNHLY and CDR2 FYNNEI. The CDR3 reads CASSVQGTGEKLFF. The CDR3 DNA sequence: TGTGCCAGCAGCGTACAGGGAACAGGTGAAAAACTGTTTTTT.

The chain joins TRBV5-1 to TRBJ2-3; TRBD2 matches at 11 bases. From germline, CDR1 is SGHRS and CDR2 YFSETQ. This CDR3 region has 18 residues. Unmatched junction bases numbered 7, after V lost 1 base and J lost 0 bases. This CDR3 reads CASSLTSGSLGSTDTQYF. The CDR3 coding sequence is TGCGCCAGCAGCTTGACTAGCGGGAGTCTAGGGAGCACAGATACGCAGTATTTT.

The V and J genes are TRBV10-3 and TRBJ1-2; D possibly corresponds to TRBD1 (6 bases). This CDR3 comprises 13 residues. Germline CDR1 and CDR2: ENHRY and SYGVKD. The V end lost 3 bases, the J end lost 3 bases, and 8 bases lay between the germline ends. CDR3 amino acids: CAISDQGYYGYTF. CDR3 nucleotide sequence: TGTGCCATCAGTGACCAGGGGTACTATGGCTACACCTTC.

The chain links TRBV3-1 (or the pseudogene TRBV3-2) to TRBJ2-5, with no clear D. The CDR3 runs 13 residues. Germline assignment: CDR1 LGHDT and CDR2 YNNKEL (reference sequence). Trimming cost V 1 base and J 5 bases, with 8 bases left between them. DNA for the CDR3: TGTGCCAGCAGCCAAGCCAGTGTTGAGACCCAGTACTTC. It specifies CASSQASVETQYF.

This clone was recorded a few times. J is TRBJ2-7 and V is TRBV5-8; tentatively, D is TRBD1 (6 bases). With 7 bases removed from V and 4 bases from J, the gap between germline ends came to 9 bases. Germline CDR1 reads SGHTS; CDR2 reads YDEGEE. CDR3 length equals 11 residues. The CDR3 region is CASSRGYEQYF. As DNA, the CDR3 is TGTGCCAGCTCTAGGGGGTACGAGCAGTACTTC.

This rearrangement joins TRBV7-3 to TRBJ1-1, with TRBD1 matching over 8 bases. Looked up from germline, CDR1 is SGHTA and CDR2 is FQGTGA. V trimming: 6 bases; J trimming: 10 bases; junction bases outside the gene matches: 10. This CDR3 region has 13 residues. CDR3 sequence: CASSLDREVVAFF. Written as DNA, the CDR3 is TGTGCCAGCAGTCTGGACAGGGAAGTTGTAGCTTTCTTT.

The chain combines TRBV28 with TRBJ2-5, with 10 bases fitting TRBD1. Germline V lookup: CDR1 MDHEN, CDR2 SYDVKM. The ends lost 11 bases at V and 5 bases at J; junction bases unmatched: 8. The CDR3 has 13 residues. Here the CDR3 DNA reads TGTGCCTCGTTTAGGACAGGGGGTGAGACCCAGTACTTC. Encoded protein: CASFRTGGETQYF.

The rearrangement links TRBV5-1 to TRBJ2-1, with D possibly TRBD2 on 7 matching bases. The length of the CDR3 is 14 residues. Trimming removed 5 bases at V and 5 bases at J, with 14 bases between. CDR1 and CDR2 from the germline V gene are SGHRS and YFSETQ. As DNA, the CDR3 is TGCGCCAGCAGGTGGGGGGGCACTAACAATGAGCAGTTCTTC. Amino acid sequence: CASRWGGTNNEQFF.

This clone appeared a few times. The chain links TRBV5-6 to TRBJ2-1; tentatively, D is TRBD2 (5 bases). V lost 0 bases to trimming and J lost 0 bases, with 10 bases between them. The CDR3 is 16 amino acids. The germline CDR1 and CDR2 sequences are SGHDT and YYEEEE. This CDR3 reads CASSLAGNPSYNEQFF. The CDR3 nucleotides are TGTGCCAGCAGCTTGGCCGGGAACCCCTCCTACAATGAGCAGTTCTTC.

This clone showed up just a few times. As DNA, the CDR3 is TGTGCCAGCAGCTTGACTAGCGGGGGGGTAGAGACCCAGTACTTC. Translation: CASSLTSGGVETQYF. The V and J genes are TRBV7-9 and TRBJ2-5; 14 bases fit TRBD2. With 3 bases clipped from V and 4 bases from J, the junction kept 1 base outside the gene matches. In germline, CDR1 is SEHNR, CDR2 FQNEAQ (reference sequence). The CDR3 spans 15 residues.

The rearrangement joins TRBV28 to TRBJ1-4, with a tentative D call TRBD1 (5 bases). Germline V gene data show CDR1 as MDHEN and CDR2 as SYDVKM. CDR3 length equals 14 residues. Between the trimmed V and J ends, which lost 7 bases and 3 bases, there was a span of 12 bases. The CDR3 protein is CASIPGGANEKLFF. CDR3 DNA sequence: TGTGCCAGCATCCCTGGGGGGGCTAATGAAAAACTGTTTTTT.

This clone was observed a few times. The chain links TRBV2 to TRBJ2-3; D gene uncertain. This CDR3 is 13 amino acids long. Trimming took 6 bases from V and 2 from J, leaving 9 bases between them. Germline V lookup: CDR1 SNHLY, CDR2 FYNNEI. CDR3 DNA: TGTGCCAGCAGACTACCCGACACAGATACGCAGTATTTT. Its protein product is CASRLPDTDTQYF.

This chain joins TRBV5-5 and TRBJ1-4; 10 bases are a match to TRBD1. With 5 bases clipped from V and 8 bases from J, the junction kept 6 bases outside the gene matches. Looked up from germline, CDR1 is SGHKS and CDR2 is YYEKEE (reference sequence). CDR3 length: 14 amino acids. The CDR3 DNA follows: TGTGCCAGCAGTCGGACAGGGGGACGGGAAAAACTGTTTTTT. Its translation is CASSRTGGREKLFF. Full variable domain (outside the CDR3, taken from reference TRBV5-5 and TRBJ1-4): DAGVTQSPTHLIKTRGQQVTLRCSPISGHKSVSWYQQVLGQGPQFIFQYYEKEERGRGNFPDRFSARQFPNYSSELNVNALLLGDSALYLCASSRTGGREKLFFGSGTQLSVL.

The gene calls are TRBV6-2 or TRBV6-3 and TRBJ2-7; possibly TRBD2 for D (5 bases). V was cut by 3 bases and J by 2 bases, with 14 bases left in between. Germline lookup yields CDR1 MNHEY and CDR2 SVGEGT. The CDR3 runs 15 residues. CDR3 nucleotides: TGTGCCAGCAGTTATGGAGTAGCGACGACCTACGAGCAGTACTTC. Its translation is CASSYGVATTYEQYF.

This sequence joins TRBV5-5 and TRBJ2-2; D remains unclear. The CDR3 length is 14 residues. Per the germline V gene, CDR1 is SGHKS and CDR2 is YYEKEE (reference sequence). The germline V and J ends were trimmed by 0 bases and 4 bases, with 7 bases remaining between them. The CDR3 DNA sequence: TGTGCCAGCAGCTTGGATCAGATCACCGGGGAGCTGTTTTTT. It specifies CASSLDQITGELFF.

J is TRBJ1-2 and V is TRBV27, with D perhaps matching TRBD1 (5 bases). The CDR3 is made up of 14 amino acids. Germline V lookup: CDR1 MNHEY, CDR2 SMNVEV (reference sequence). Between the trimmed V and J ends, which lost 0 bases and 8 bases, there was a span of 13 bases. Here the CDR3 reads CASSLSGRARGYTF. CDR3 sequence (DNA): TGTGCCAGCAGTTTATCTGGCAGGGCCAGAGGCTACACCTTC.

V is TRBV4-1 and J is TRBJ1-4; D unclear. CDR1 MGHRA and CDR2 YSYEKL come from the germline V gene. The CDR3 spans 15 residues. V lost 0 bases to trimming and J lost 8 bases, with 13 bases between them. The CDR3 here is CASSQDRGELEKLFF. The DNA for the CDR3 is TGCGCCAGCAGCCAAGATCGGGGTGAACTGGAAAAACTGTTTTTT.

V usage is TRBV28 and J usage is TRBJ1-2; D is unclear. V lost 1 base, J lost 4 bases, and 4 bases lay in between. This CDR3 comprises 12 residues. The germline gives CDR1 MDHEN, CDR2 SYDVKM. CDR3: CASSLSPYGYTF. The CDR3 DNA sequence: TGTGCCAGCAGTTTATCTCCCTATGGCTACACCTTC.